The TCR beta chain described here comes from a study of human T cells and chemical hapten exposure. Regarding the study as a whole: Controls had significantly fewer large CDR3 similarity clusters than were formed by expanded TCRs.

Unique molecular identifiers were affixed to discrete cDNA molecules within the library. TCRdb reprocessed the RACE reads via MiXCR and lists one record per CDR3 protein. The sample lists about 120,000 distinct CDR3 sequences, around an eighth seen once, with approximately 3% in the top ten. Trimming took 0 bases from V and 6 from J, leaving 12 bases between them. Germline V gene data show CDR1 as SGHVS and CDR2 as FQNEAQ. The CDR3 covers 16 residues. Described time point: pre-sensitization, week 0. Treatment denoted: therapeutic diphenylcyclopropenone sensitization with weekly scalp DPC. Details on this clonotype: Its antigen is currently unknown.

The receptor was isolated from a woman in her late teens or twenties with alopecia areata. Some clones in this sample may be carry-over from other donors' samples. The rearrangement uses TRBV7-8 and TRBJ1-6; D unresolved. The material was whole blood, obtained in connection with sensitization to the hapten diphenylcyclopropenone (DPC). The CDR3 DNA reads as TGTGCCAGCAGCTTAGCGGTAGGACCGGGTAATTCACCCCTCCACTTT. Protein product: CASSLAVGPGNSPLHF. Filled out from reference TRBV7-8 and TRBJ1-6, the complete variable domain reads GAGVSQSPRYKVAKRGQDVALRCDPISGHVSLFWYQQALGQGPEFLTYFQNEAQLDKSGLPSDRFFAERPEGSVSTLKIQRTQQEDSAVYLCASSLAVGPGNSPLHFGNGTRLTVT.